One T cell receptor beta chain is described in this entry. The antigen it recognizes is unknown. No base quality values were provided; no much bigger clone lies one nucleotide off. The data are from a study of T cells in Graves' hyperthyroidism and ophthalmopathy (dated by TCRdb to the late 2010s). Study-level background: Peripheral blood samples were taken at the time of initial diagnosis, prior to any treatment. TCR V-J signatures able to tell the groups apart were searched for in a discovery cohort of 95 or so patients, of whom more than 40 had Graves' ophthalmopathy and some 60 had stable Graves' hyperthyroidism. Whether ophthalmopathy could be predicted prospectively was tested in an independent validation cohort made up of some 20 hyperthyroidism patients plus 17 patients who later progressed to ophthalmopathy. The roughly 91 discovery patients were randomly divided into training and test sets at a 7:3 ratio. In several Graves' hyperthyroidism patients, the study also compared T-cell repertoires from thyroid tissue with T-cell repertoires from blood. After blood sampling, hyperthyroidism patients were treated with methimazole at a starting dose of 30 mg daily, and ophthalmopathy patients were treated with high-dose intravenous methylprednisolone. The paper describes TCR Vbeta CDR3 sequencing of some 130 peripheral blood samples, made up of around 41 ophthalmopathy patients, approximately 76 hyperthyroidism patients and 17 progressor patients. Here is what the overall study found, with its caveats: Most expanded thyroid clonotypes (frequency above 0.001) were also found in blood, which suggests that blood repertoires may mirror thyroid immune responses. In cross-validation, a model built on a 13 V-J signature told ophthalmopathy apart from stable hyperthyroidism with approximately 91% sensitivity and roughly 83% specificity, and in testing the same model reached 80%/75%. No statistical method was used to fix the sample size in advance, and group allocation was not hidden from the investigators. During validation, the model predicted progression to ophthalmopathy a median of around 7 months ahead of onset, with around 65% sensitivity and 72% to 85% specificity.

A patient counted as having stable Graves' hyperthyroidism if no progression to ophthalmopathy occurred over 18 months of follow-up. The hyperthyroidism patients were between 18 and 65 years old and newly diagnosed, with a disease duration of less than 2 months. Exclusion was applied to patients with uncontrolled infections, other autoimmune diseases, pregnancy or lactation. Diagnoses were based on clinical symptoms, serum thyroxine and TRAb, thyroid ultrasound and orbital computed tomography. PBMCs were isolated from about 9 ml of fresh peripheral blood by Ficoll-Paque density gradient centrifugation. Trizol reagent was used to extract total RNA, and RNA quality was then checked on an Agilent 2100 Bioanalyzer. CDR1 is given as LGHNT and CDR2 as FRNRAP, both from the germline V gene. Germline trimming amounts to 5 bases on V and 3 bases on J, with 4 as the count of junction bases outside the gene matches. There are 16 amino acids in the CDR3, from cysteine to phenylalanine inclusive. Of all the DNA, just the CDR3 is kept, 48 bases in frame from base 1.

The TCR beta CDR3 regions were amplified from RNA transcripts. For the first round of RT-PCR on the TCR CDR3, the HTBI primer set was used together with the Qiagen OneStep RT-PCR kit. The libraries were constructed in a second round of multiplex PCR and then size-selected and purified. Sequencing of the libraries was done on an Illumina HiSeq2000 using paired-end 100 bp reads. From the authors' description of their analysis: SOAPnuke was used to process the raw data, removing reads that contained adapters or uncalled bases, had a mean Phred below 15, or lacked an exact match to the constant primer or identifier. COPE v1.2.5 was used to merge the high-quality paired reads, and each unique nucleotide sequence was defined as a clonotype. MiTCR v1.1 was used to align clonotypes to the IMGT TRBV, TRBD and TRBJ reference segments. The analysis was restricted to V-J combinations with a frequency above 0.0001, which together covered about 99% of the repertoires. The TCS score was defined as the ratio of F50 (clonal expansion) to E x V (chaos), calculated using BLOSUM62-based TCRdist between CDR3 peptides within each V-J. Welch's t-statistics and random forest reduced some 510 V-J features to 13, which were used in a naive Bayes classifier (R e1071). The public reads were quality trimmed at Q25 with fastp and then assembled into clones with MiXCR by TCRdb, keeping productive beta chains. Each CDR3 protein gets just one entry, which takes the most common genes and DNA from the rows behind it. V and J calls and clone size were set by TCRdb, not the authors. In all, the sample holds under 400,000 distinct CDR3 sequences, and approximately 15% of those were seen once. The leading ten clones occupy roughly 9.6% of the sample.

The V and J genes are TRBV12-5 and TRBJ1-6; the central 10 bases match TRBD1. This receptor was identified in an older woman with Graves' hyperthyroidism. The sample comprised blood. The CDR3 corresponds to CASGRDRGLYNSPLHF. The nucleotide sequence reads TGTGCTAGTGGTCGCGACAGGGGGCTCTATAATTCACCCCTCCACTTT.